This passage covers 7 T cell receptor beta chains from one sample sequenced in a study of a mutant IDH1 vaccine in newly diagnosed glioma. Measured with immunoSEQ multiplex PCR; TCRdb has only the in-frame clones, and not every one. The sample has 35,000 to 50,000 clones; roughly 80% are singletons. The antigens for these receptors are not known. As for time point: week 23, last vaccination. The investigators gave 300 ug of mutant IDH1 20-mer peptide in each vaccine dose, together with topical imiquimod. Here the sequenced sample was PBMCs, taken from a glioma patient whose treatment included an IDH1 peptide vaccine. These receptors all come from a young woman with glioma. Some clones in this sample may be carry-over from other donors' samples.

The rearrangement uses TRBV7-9 and TRBJ1-5; D ambiguous. Trimming cost V 5 bases and J 3 bases, with 17 bases left between them. Germline V gene sequence: CDR1 SEHNR, CDR2 FQNEAQ (reference sequence). This CDR3 contains 16 residues. The CDR3 DNA reads as TGTGCCAGCAGCCCTACCCCCGGCCGGGACAATCAGCCCCAGCATTTT. Translation: CASSPTPGRDNQPQHF. The whole variable domain, remainder taken from reference TRBV7-9 and TRBJ1-5, is DTGVSQNPRHKITKRGQNVTFRCDPISEHNRLYWYRQTLGQGPEFLTYFQNEAQLEKSRLLSDRFSAERPKGSFSTLEIQRTEQGDSAMYLCASSPTPGRDNQPQHFGDGTRLSIL.

This chain connects TRBV14 to TRBJ2-7; 7 positions match TRBD2. V lost 3 bases to trimming and J lost 0 bases; unmatched junction nucleotides: 2. From germline, CDR1 is SGHDN and CDR2 FVKESK. CDR3 length: 14 amino acids. CDR3 in DNA: TGTGCCAGCAGCCAGGGACTACGCTCCTACGAGCAGTACTTC. Translation: CASSQGLRSYEQYF. Complete variable domain (other parts from reference TRBV14 and TRBJ2-7): EAGVTQFPSHSVIEKGQTVTLRCDPISGHDNLYWYRRVMGKEIKFLLHFVKESKQDESGMPNNRFLAERTGGTYSTLKVQPAELEDSGVYFCASSQGLRSYEQYFGPGTRLTVT.

This chain links TRBV2 with TRBJ1-1; D is undetermined. Germline V gene sequence: CDR1 SNHLY, CDR2 FYNNEI. This CDR3 has 13 residues. V dropped 4 bases and J dropped 5 bases, with 11 bases sitting between them. CDR3 nucleotide sequence: TGTGCCAGCAGTGGTGGCGGGCGGACTGAAGCTTTCTTT. Translation: CASSGGGRTEAFF.

This clone was seen a single time. The gene calls are TRBV6-5 and TRBJ2-1; D unclear. The germline CDR1 and CDR2 sequences are MNHEY and SVGAGI. The CDR3 runs 14 residues. V lost 2 bases and J lost 6, with 11 bases in between. The chain's CDR3 is CASSYDPASNEQFF. CDR3 sequence (DNA): TGTGCCAGCAGTTACGATCCTGCCTCCAATGAGCAGTTCTTC.

The rearrangement joins TRBV11-1 to TRBJ2-2; possible D gene TRBD2, 5 bases. The CDR3 contains 15 residues. Trimming left V 2 bases short and J 0 bases short, with 7 bases between. CDR1 SGHAT and CDR2 FQDESV come from the germline V gene (reference sequence). The CDR3 DNA reads as TGTGCCAGCAGCTTACGGGGATCGAACACCGGGGAGCTGTTTTTT. Protein: CASSLRGSNTGELFF.

This chain joins TRBV29-1 and TRBJ1-4; D is unresolved. In germline, CDR1 is SQVTM, CDR2 ANQGSEA. The CDR3 sequence is 15 residues long. V lost 0 bases and J 8 bases, leaving 16 bases between the germline ends. The CDR3 loop reads CSVEDSGTLGEKLFF. In DNA form, the CDR3 reads TGCAGCGTTGAAGATAGCGGCACGCTGGGGGAAAAACTGTTTTTT.

This chain uses TRBV14 with TRBJ1-1; D is possibly TRBD1 (5 bases). Germline V lookup: CDR1 SGHDN, CDR2 FVKESK. Trimming took 4 bases from V and 1 from J, leaving 13 bases between them. The CDR3 has 15 amino acids. The CDR3 DNA is TGTGCCAGCAGCCCCTTGGGACGGGGGAACACTGAAGCTTTCTTT. Its translation is CASSPLGRGNTEAFF.